Listed below are T cell receptor beta chains from one sample, sequenced in a study of blood T cell repertoires in COVID-19. TCRdb's table, derived via immunoSEQ multiplex PCR, lists solely in-frame clones and lacks some. The table shows around 300,000 clones, with about nine tenths occurring only once. The source material was PBMCs or T cells enriched from blood (not recorded which). The receptors were gathered from a woman between 45 and 65 years old who had recovered from COVID-19. Each CDR3 is given with its conserved first and last residue. The order of the fields is CDR3 length, J gene, D gene, V gene, clone size, CDR3 DNA, CDR3 protein. D genes are given only for firm matches. Some rows have no size entry. The others give once, few or many, or a class for an expanded clone.

14	TRBJ1-2	NA	TRBV7-2	once	TGTGCCAGCAGCCAGACCCCCGACAGGTATGGCTACACCTTC	CASSQTPDRYGYTF
11	TRBJ2-7	NA	TRBV2	few	TGTGCCGGCGGACAGCTGGACGAGCAGTACTTC	CAGGQLDEQYF
13	TRBJ1-2	TRBD1	TRBV30	NA	TGTGCCCTGGACCGAGGGGGCGAGTCTGGCTACACCTTC	CALDRGGESGYTF
12	TRBJ2-1	TRBD2	TRBV6-2/TRBV6-3	NA	TGTGCCAGCAGTTACTTGCGGGAGGGCCGCTTCTTC	CASSYLREGRFF
18	TRBJ2-7	NA	TRBV6-1	few	TGTGCCAGCAGTGAAGCGCGAGGTGATAGCGGAGTACTTTACGAGCAGTACTTC	CASSEARGDSGVLYEQYF
14	TRBJ2-5	NA	TRBV5-1	NA	TGCGCCAGCAGCTTGGTCGGAGGTCAAGAGACCCAGTACTTC	CASSLVGGQETQYF
13	TRBJ1-5	NA	TRBV7-9	NA	TGTGCCACCGGGAGTGAGGGCAATCAGCCCCAGCATTTT	CATGSEGNQPQHF
14	TRBJ1-1	NA	TRBV11-2	NA	TGTGCCAGCAGCGAGGACTTGAAACGCACTGAAGCTTTCTTT	CASSEDLKRTEAFF
14	TRBJ2-5	TRBD2	TRBV4-1	NA	TGCGCCAGCAGTACTAGCGGGAACAGGGAGACCCAGTACTTC	CASSTSGNRETQYF
15	TRBJ2-1	TRBD2	TRBV7-2	NA	TGTGCCAGCGCGGGGGGCTTCAGCTCCTACAATGAGCAGTTCTTC	CASAGGFSSYNEQFF
16	TRBJ2-1	TRBD1	TRBV6-5	NA	TGTGCCAGCAGTTACGCCGGGACAGCCCCCCAGAGTGAGCAGTTCTTC	CASSYAGTAPQSEQFF
15	TRBJ2-7	NA	TRBV2	NA	TGTGCCAGCAGCGCTCGGACAAGCTTTCCTGGCGAGCAGTACTTC	CASSARTSFPGEQYF
17	TRBJ1-2	TRBD1	TRBV28	NA	TGTGCCAGCAGTTACCGGGACAGGGGGCTCTTAGGTGGTGGCTACACCTTC	CASSYRDRGLLGGGYTF
16	TRBJ2-3	TRBD2	TRBV3-1/TRBV3-2	NA	TGTGCCAGCAGCCAGACTAGCGGGCCTAGCACAGATACGCAGTATTTT	CASSQTSGPSTDTQYF
15	TRBJ1-2	TRBD1	TRBV5-4	NA	TGTGCCAGCAGCTTGCTCTACAGGGGGGACTATGGCTACACCTTC	CASSLLYRGDYGYTF
14	TRBJ2-7	TRBD1	TRBV7-6	NA	TGTGCCAGCAGCTCCAGGACAGGGGGCGGCGAGCAGTACTTC	CASSSRTGGGEQYF
15	TRBJ2-5	TRBD1	TRBV5-1	NA	TGCGCCAGCAGCTTGGCCCCAGGGGGCGCAGAGACCCAGTACTTC	CASSLAPGGAETQYF
14	TRBJ2-3	NA	TRBV7-3	NA	TGTGCCAGCAGCCCCCTAAGAGGTTCAGATACGCAGTATTTT	CASSPLRGSDTQYF
14	TRBJ1-3	TRBD1	TRBV2	NA	TGTGCCAGCAGGGACAGGGGGCTCGGAAACACCATATATTTT	CASRDRGLGNTIYF
11	TRBJ1-1	NA	TRBV3-1/TRBV3-2	NA	TGTGCCAGCAGCCGTGGAGGGGAAGCTTTCTTT	CASSRGGEAFF
15	TRBJ1-1	NA	TRBV18	few	TGTGCCAGCTCACTCAACCGGGACACCATCACTGAAGCTTTCTTT	CASSLNRDTITEAFF
15	TRBJ2-7	NA	TRBV7-2	once	TGTGCCAGCAGTACAACCGGTGGGAGCTCCTACGAGCAGTACTTC	CASSTTGGSSYEQYF
14	TRBJ1-2	NA	TRBV11-2	NA	TGTGCCAGCCAGATAGCGGGAATCAACTATGGCTACACCTTC	CASQIAGINYGYTF
15	TRBJ1-5	TRBD1	TRBV15	NA	TGTGCCACCAGCAGGACTAGTACAGGGGGGCAGCCCCAGCATTTT	CATSRTSTGGQPQHF
13	TRBJ1-6	NA	TRBV7-2	NA	TGTGCCAGCAGCTCCCAGGGGAATTCACCCCTCCACTTT	CASSSQGNSPLHF
13	TRBJ1-1	NA	TRBV18	NA	TGTGCCAGCTCACCAGGGTCGGGGACTGAAGCTTTCTTT	CASSPGSGTEAFF
15	TRBJ2-1	TRBD1	TRBV11-3	NA	TGTGCCAGCAGCCTTCGGACAGGCTCCTACAATGAGCAGTTCTTC	CASSLRTGSYNEQFF
13	TRBJ1-5	NA	TRBV28	NA	TGTGCCAGCACCCTAGTATCGAGCGGGGGGCAGCATTTT	CASTLVSSGGQHF
15	TRBJ2-7	NA	TRBV10-3	NA	TGTGCCATCAGTGGCGGGATGACTAGCTCCTACGAGCAGTACTTC	CAISGGMTSSYEQYF
16	TRBJ2-7	TRBD2	TRBV27	NA	TGTGCCAGCAGCTTTACGGGACTAGCGGGTGCCTACGAGCAGTACTTC	CASSFTGLAGAYEQYF
13	TRBJ1-5	NA	TRBV6-6	NA	TGTGCCAGCAGGATGGGGCCGGATCGGCCCCAGCATTTT	CASRMGPDRPQHF
15	TRBJ1-1	NA	TRBV7-9	NA	TGTGCCAGCAGCCCAAAGGACGGGATGAACACTGAAGCTTTCTTT	CASSPKDGMNTEAFF
15	TRBJ2-1	TRBD2	TRBV5-1	once	TGCGCCAGCAGCTCTCTAGCGGGAGTGGCGTATGAGCAGTTCTTC	CASSSLAGVAYEQFF
13	TRBJ1-2	TRBD1	TRBV2	NA	TGTGCCAGCAAAATCACAGGGGAGTTTGGCTACACCTTC	CASKITGEFGYTF
16	TRBJ1-5	TRBD1	TRBV28	NA	TGTGCCAGCGGTTCTCCGGGACAGCCTATGAATCAGCCCCAGCATTTT	CASGSPGQPMNQPQHF
13	TRBJ2-5	NA	TRBV12-3/TRBV12-4	NA	TGTGCCAGCCGAGGTGCGTTAAGTGAGACCCAGTACTTC	CASRGALSETQYF
15	TRBJ2-7	NA	TRBV13	NA	TGTGCCAGCAGCCAGGGGGGTTTAGGTATCTACGAGCAGTACTTC	CASSQGGLGIYEQYF
13	TRBJ2-7	NA	TRBV10-2	NA	TGCGCCAGCAGTGAGTCTCTAGCTACCGAGCAGTACTTC	CASSESLATEQYF
17	TRBJ1-6	NA	TRBV27	NA	TGTGCCAGCAGTTACCGATCTGAAGCCTCCTATAATTCACCCCTCCACTTT	CASSYRSEASYNSPLHF
15	TRBJ1-2	NA	TRBV6-2/TRBV6-3	NA	TGTGCCAGCAGTTACGACAGCCCTTCTATCTATGGCTACACCTTC	CASSYDSPSIYGYTF
15	TRBJ2-3	TRBD1	TRBV7-9	NA	TGTGCCAGCAGGGAGGGACAGGGCCGCACAGATACGCAGTATTTT	CASREGQGRTDTQYF
13	TRBJ1-6	NA	TRBV18	NA	TGTGCCAGCTCATCGGACATCAATTCACCCCTCCACTTT	CASSSDINSPLHF
14	TRBJ2-2	NA	TRBV7-2	NA	TGTGCCAGCACCCAACAGAGGAACACCGGGGAGCTGTTTTTT	CASTQQRNTGELFF
11	TRBJ2-1	NA	TRBV20-1	few	TGCAGTGCTAATGGCGGGAATGAGCAGTTCTTC	CSANGGNEQFF
15	TRBJ1-6	NA	TRBV7-3	NA	TGTGCCAGCAGCTTAACCCCGACTTATAATTCACCCCTCCACTTT	CASSLTPTYNSPLHF